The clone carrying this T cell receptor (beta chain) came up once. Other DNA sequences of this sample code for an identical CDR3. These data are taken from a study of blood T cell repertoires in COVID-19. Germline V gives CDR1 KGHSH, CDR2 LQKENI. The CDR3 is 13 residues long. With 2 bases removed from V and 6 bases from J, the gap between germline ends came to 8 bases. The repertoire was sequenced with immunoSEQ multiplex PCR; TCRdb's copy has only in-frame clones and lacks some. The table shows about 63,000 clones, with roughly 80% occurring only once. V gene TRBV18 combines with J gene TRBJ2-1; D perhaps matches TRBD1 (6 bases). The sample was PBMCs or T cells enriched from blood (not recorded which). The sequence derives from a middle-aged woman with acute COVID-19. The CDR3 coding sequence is TGTGCCAGCTCACCAACCAGGGGCAATGAGCAGTTCTTC. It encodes CASSPTRGNEQFF.